This paragraph reports one T cell receptor (beta chain). What it recognizes is unknown. Germline CDR1 reads DFQATT; CDR2 reads SNEGSKA (reference sequence). This CDR3 is 11 amino acids long. Deletions cut 4 bases from V and 5 bases from J, with 5 bases between. The data are from a study of blood T cells in healthy people across ages. Study-wide background: About one barcoded beta molecule was captured per two T cells (by template switching).

Study outcomes and limitations: Because sorting was not performed, PBMCs prevented conclusive naive versus antigen-experienced comparison. Diversity figures based on one million T cells were deemed too low. Observed TCR beta diversity per million T cells went down as age went up. This fall followed a roughly linear course with age.

Then a second PCR, running roughly 7 to 11 cycles, was carried out with a sample-barcoded 5' primer and a J-beta primer mix. A single record per CDR3 protein comes from TCRdb applying MiXCR to the 5' RACE reads. The sample holds about 1,400,000 distinct CDR3 sequences, around 59% seen once. This chain links TRBV20-1 with TRBJ1-4; D is uncertain. This TCR was recovered from a man younger than 30 in good health. Sequenced: blood. CDR3 sequence reads: CSAKRNEKLFF. Here the CDR3 DNA reads TGCAGTGCTAAGAGAAATGAAAAACTGTTTTTT.